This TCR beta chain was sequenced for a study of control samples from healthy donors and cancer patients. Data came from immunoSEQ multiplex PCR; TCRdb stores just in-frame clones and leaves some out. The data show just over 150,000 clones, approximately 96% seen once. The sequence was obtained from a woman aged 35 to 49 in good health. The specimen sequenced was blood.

CDR3 in amino acids: CAWGDSGPYEQYF. In DNA, the CDR3 is TGTGCCTGGGGAGATAGCGGTCCCTACGAGCAGTACTTC. This sequence joins TRBV30 and TRBJ2-7; a weak D match, TRBD2 (6 bases). Deletions cut 5 bases from V and 2 bases from J, with 13 bases between. CDR3 size: 13 residues. Per germline, CDR1 GTSNPN and CDR2 SVGIG (reference sequence). The full variable domain, rest sourced from reference TRBV30 and TRBJ2-7, is SQTIHQWPATLVQPVGSPLSLECTVEGTSNPNLYWYRQAAGRGLQLLFYSVGIGQISSEVPQNLSASRPQDRQFILSSKKLLLSDSGFYLCAWGDSGPYEQYFGPGTRLTVT.